This is a list of T cell receptor beta chains from one sample in a study of T cell changes during pregnancy in multiple sclerosis. Clones were read by immunoSEQ multiplex PCR, and TCRdb kept only the in-frame ones, dropping some. Of fewer than 85,000 clones listed, about 90% are singletons. The specimen was peripheral blood, collected in the first trimester of pregnancy. The receptors shown here come from a female donor in good health, enrolled as a control in a pregnancy study. CDR3s include the opening cysteine and the closing phenylalanine or tryptophan. Fields, in order: CDR3 length, D gene, J gene, clone size, V gene, CDR3 DNA, CDR3 protein. A D gene is named only where the DNA matches it firmly. Size is omitted from some rows. Given values are once, few, many or a class for expanded clones.

len: 15; d_gene: TRBD1; j_gene: TRBJ2-3; abundance: few; v_gene: TRBV6-1; CDR3nt: TGTGCCAGCAGGGACGGGACAGGTAGCACAGATACGCAGTATTTT; CDR3aa: CASRDGTGSTDTQYF
len: 15; d_gene: NA; j_gene: TRBJ2-3; abundance: NA; v_gene: TRBV2; CDR3nt: TGTGCCAGCAGTGTGGAGGGGGCAATCACAGATACGCAGTATTTT; CDR3aa: CASSVEGAITDTQYF
len: 14; d_gene: NA; j_gene: TRBJ1-1; abundance: NA; v_gene: TRBV27; CDR3nt: TGTGCCAGCAGTTTATCAACGACACGTACTGAAGCTTTCTTT; CDR3aa: CASSLSTTRTEAFF
len: 13; d_gene: NA; j_gene: TRBJ2-1; abundance: NA; v_gene: TRBV7-9; CDR3nt: TGTGCCAGCAGCTGGGGGGATGGGGGGTTTCGGTTCTTC; CDR3aa: CASSWGDGGFRFF
len: 14; d_gene: TRBD2; j_gene: TRBJ2-7; abundance: once; v_gene: TRBV11-2; CDR3nt: TGTGCCAGCAGAGTGGGAGGGTTTGGATACGAGCAGTACTTC; CDR3aa: CASRVGGFGYEQYF
len: 15; d_gene: TRBD1; j_gene: TRBJ2-1; abundance: NA; v_gene: TRBV28; CDR3nt: TGTGCCAGCAGTGCTGACAGGGGGGTAATGAATGAGCAGTTCTTC; CDR3aa: CASSADRGVMNEQFF
len: 15; d_gene: NA; j_gene: TRBJ1-4; abundance: NA; v_gene: TRBV2; CDR3nt: TGTGCCAGCAGTGAAGAAGCATTTTATAATGAAAAACTGTTTTTT; CDR3aa: CASSEEAFYNEKLFF
len: 13; d_gene: NA; j_gene: TRBJ2-5; abundance: NA; v_gene: TRBV27; CDR3nt: TGTGCCAGCACCTTATTATCGCGGGAGACCCAGTACTTC; CDR3aa: CASTLLSRETQYF
len: 16; d_gene: TRBD2; j_gene: TRBJ2-3; abundance: NA; v_gene: TRBV28; CDR3nt: TGTGCCAGCAGAACCGGGACTAGCGGGTCTCCAGATACGCAGTATTTT; CDR3aa: CASRTGTSGSPDTQYF
len: 15; d_gene: NA; j_gene: TRBJ2-3; abundance: NA; v_gene: TRBV7-9; CDR3nt: TGTGCCAGCAGCTTAGCAGGGATCGGGGCAGATACGCAGTATTTT; CDR3aa: CASSLAGIGADTQYF
len: 11; d_gene: TRBD2; j_gene: TRBJ2-1; abundance: NA; v_gene: TRBV5-8; CDR3nt: TGTGCCTTCACATTCGGGACTAGCGCGTTCTTC; CDR3aa: CAFTFGTSAFF
len: 15; d_gene: TRBD1; j_gene: TRBJ1-2; abundance: NA; v_gene: TRBV2; CDR3nt: TGTGCCAGCAGGACCGGGACAGGGCTAACTGGAGGCTACACCTTC; CDR3aa: CASRTGTGLTGGYTF
len: 16; d_gene: TRBD2; j_gene: TRBJ2-1; abundance: NA; v_gene: TRBV18; CDR3nt: TGTGCCAGCTCACCGTCGGGGGGATCCTCCTACAATGAGCAGTTCTTC; CDR3aa: CASSPSGGSSYNEQFF
len: 16; d_gene: TRBD1; j_gene: TRBJ2-7; abundance: NA; v_gene: TRBV4-2; CDR3nt: TGTGCCAGCAGCCAAGATCCCCCGGGACAGGGCTACGAGCAGTACTTC; CDR3aa: CASSQDPPGQGYEQYF
len: 16; d_gene: NA; j_gene: TRBJ2-5; abundance: NA; v_gene: TRBV7-9; CDR3nt: TGTGCCAGCAGCCCCCCCCAGGGCGGGGCCGGAGAGACCCAGTACTTC; CDR3aa: CASSPPQGGAGETQYF
len: 11; d_gene: NA; j_gene: TRBJ2-1; abundance: NA; v_gene: TRBV7-9; CDR3nt: TGTGCCAGCAGCTTAGGAGGTGAGCAGTTCTTC; CDR3aa: CASSLGGEQFF
len: 16; d_gene: TRBD1; j_gene: TRBJ1-1; abundance: NA; v_gene: TRBV28; CDR3nt: TGTGCCAGCAGTAAACCAGGGGGCTCCATGAACACTGAAGCTTTCTTT; CDR3aa: CASSKPGGSMNTEAFF
len: 16; d_gene: TRBD1; j_gene: TRBJ1-5; abundance: NA; v_gene: TRBV28; CDR3nt: TGTGCCAGCAACCCCGAATTACAGGGGAGGCGGCAGCCCCAGCATTTT; CDR3aa: CASNPELQGRRQPQHF
len: 17; d_gene: NA; j_gene: TRBJ2-7; abundance: NA; v_gene: TRBV6-1; CDR3nt: TGTGCCAGCAGTGAAGTGGGGCGAGGCGGGAACAGGTACGAGCAGTACTTC; CDR3aa: CASSEVGRGGNRYEQYF
len: 16; d_gene: NA; j_gene: TRBJ2-3; abundance: NA; v_gene: TRBV18; CDR3nt: TGTGCCAGCTCACCACCGACGACCAGCGGGACAGATACGCAGTATTTT; CDR3aa: CASSPPTTSGTDTQYF
len: 17; d_gene: TRBD2; j_gene: TRBJ2-1; abundance: NA; v_gene: TRBV4-2; CDR3nt: TGTGCCAGCAGCCGGACCATAGCGGGGAGCTCCTACAATGAGCAGTTCTTC; CDR3aa: CASSRTIAGSSYNEQFF
len: 14; d_gene: NA; j_gene: TRBJ2-5; abundance: NA; v_gene: TRBV18; CDR3nt: TGTGCCAGCTCACCATGGGGCCTCCAAGAGACCCAGTACTTC; CDR3aa: CASSPWGLQETQYF
len: 17; d_gene: NA; j_gene: TRBJ2-5; abundance: once; v_gene: TRBV28; CDR3nt: TGTGCCAGCAGTTTATCGGCCGACAGTCTAAAGGGGGAGACCCAGTACTTC; CDR3aa: CASSLSADSLKGETQYF
len: 13; d_gene: NA; j_gene: TRBJ2-2; abundance: NA; v_gene: TRBV28; CDR3nt: TGTGCCACACAGGGTTGGGCCACCGGGGAGCTGTTTTTT; CDR3aa: CATQGWATGELFF
len: 18; d_gene: TRBD1; j_gene: TRBJ2-3; abundance: NA; v_gene: TRBV11-3; CDR3nt: TGTGCCAGCAGCGCTCGTACCTCTGGGACAGGGAGCACAGATACGCAGTATTTT; CDR3aa: CASSARTSGTGSTDTQYF
len: 16; d_gene: TRBD2; j_gene: TRBJ2-1; abundance: NA; v_gene: TRBV27; CDR3nt: TGTGCCAGCAGAGCTTTTAGCGGGAGGAGTTACAATGAGCAGTTCTTC; CDR3aa: CASRAFSGRSYNEQFF
len: 14; d_gene: NA; j_gene: TRBJ1-2; abundance: NA; v_gene: TRBV18; CDR3nt: TGTGCCAGCTCACCGGGGGGGTTCGTCTATGGCTACACCTTC; CDR3aa: CASSPGGFVYGYTF
len: 14; d_gene: TRBD2; j_gene: TRBJ2-1; abundance: NA; v_gene: TRBV28; CDR3nt: TGTGCCAGCAGTTTAGCGGGGGATGTCAATGAGCAGTTCTTC; CDR3aa: CASSLAGDVNEQFF
len: 16; d_gene: TRBD2; j_gene: TRBJ2-1; abundance: NA; v_gene: TRBV5-1; CDR3nt: TGCGCCAGCAGCGGAACTAGCGGAACCAATTACAATGAGCAGTTCTTC; CDR3aa: CASSGTSGTNYNEQFF
len: 12; d_gene: NA; j_gene: TRBJ1-2; abundance: NA; v_gene: TRBV28; CDR3nt: TGTGCCAGCAGCCGACAGACGTATGGCTACACCTTC; CDR3aa: CASSRQTYGYTF
len: 14; d_gene: TRBD1; j_gene: TRBJ1-4; abundance: NA; v_gene: TRBV5-1; CDR3nt: TGCGCCAGCAGCCAGGACAGGGAGGGCGAAAAACTGTTTTTT; CDR3aa: CASSQDREGEKLFF
len: 17; d_gene: TRBD2; j_gene: TRBJ2-5; abundance: NA; v_gene: TRBV27; CDR3nt: TGTGCCAGCAGTCCACAAGGACTAGGCCGTTTTGGAGAGACCCAGTACTTC; CDR3aa: CASSPQGLGRFGETQYF
len: 14; d_gene: TRBD1; j_gene: TRBJ2-5; abundance: NA; v_gene: TRBV7-9; CDR3nt: TGTGCCAGCAGCTATGACAGGGCCCAAGAGACCCAGTACTTC; CDR3aa: CASSYDRAQETQYF
len: 14; d_gene: NA; j_gene: TRBJ1-1; abundance: few; v_gene: TRBV18; CDR3nt: TGTGCCAGCTCACGCGGACAGCCGAACACTGAAGCTTTCTTT; CDR3aa: CASSRGQPNTEAFF
len: 14; d_gene: NA; j_gene: TRBJ1-5; abundance: NA; v_gene: TRBV5-5; CDR3nt: TGTGCCAGCAGCTTAGCAGGGATCAATCAGCCCCAGCATTTT; CDR3aa: CASSLAGINQPQHF
len: 14; d_gene: NA; j_gene: TRBJ2-3; abundance: NA; v_gene: TRBV5-5; CDR3nt: TGTGCCAGCAGCATACTACATTTCACAGATACGCAGTATTTT; CDR3aa: CASSILHFTDTQYF
len: 15; d_gene: NA; j_gene: TRBJ2-3; abundance: NA; v_gene: TRBV9; CDR3nt: TGTGCCAGCAGCGTAGGCAGGGGTGGTGAAGATACGCAGTATTTT; CDR3aa: CASSVGRGGEDTQYF
len: 18; d_gene: NA; j_gene: TRBJ2-4; abundance: NA; v_gene: TRBV1; CDR3nt: TGCACCAGCAGCCAAGAGACTAGCGGGAGGAAAGCCAAAAACATTCAGTACTTC; CDR3aa: CTSSQETSGRKAKNIQYF
len: 15; d_gene: NA; j_gene: TRBJ1-1; abundance: NA; v_gene: TRBV6-5; CDR3nt: TGTGCCAGCAGTTACTCGTTAGGGGCCAACACTGAAGCTTTCTTT; CDR3aa: CASSYSLGANTEAFF
len: 14; d_gene: NA; j_gene: TRBJ1-5; abundance: NA; v_gene: TRBV2; CDR3nt: TGTGCCAGCAGGGCTCAGGCCTTCAATCAGCCCCAGCATTTT; CDR3aa: CASRAQAFNQPQHF
len: 17; d_gene: TRBD1; j_gene: TRBJ1-2; abundance: NA; v_gene: TRBV10-1; CDR3nt: TGCGCCAGCAGGGTGGACAGGGACAGGGGGGATAACTATGGCTACACCTTC; CDR3aa: CASRVDRDRGDNYGYTF
len: 14; d_gene: TRBD1; j_gene: TRBJ2-7; abundance: NA; v_gene: TRBV28; CDR3nt: TGTGCCAGCAGTATCCGGACAGGGGGCTACGAGCAGTACTTC; CDR3aa: CASSIRTGGYEQYF
len: 12; d_gene: NA; j_gene: TRBJ2-7; abundance: NA; v_gene: TRBV2; CDR3nt: TGTGCCAGCAGCCTTTTGCGGAACGAGCAGTACTTC; CDR3aa: CASSLLRNEQYF
len: 14; d_gene: NA; j_gene: TRBJ2-1; abundance: NA; v_gene: TRBV6-1; CDR3nt: TGTGCCAGCAGTGAGAGGACAGATTACAATGAGCAGTTCTTC; CDR3aa: CASSERTDYNEQFF
len: 14; d_gene: TRBD2; j_gene: TRBJ2-7; abundance: NA; v_gene: TRBV19; CDR3nt: TGTGCCAGTAGTATAACACTAGCGGACTACGAGCAGTACTTC; CDR3aa: CASSITLADYEQYF
len: 16; d_gene: NA; j_gene: TRBJ2-2; abundance: NA; v_gene: TRBV5-4; CDR3nt: TGTGCCAGCACTCCTTATGAGGGAGGTGAGGTCGGGGAGCTGTTTTTT; CDR3aa: CASTPYEGGEVGELFF
len: 14; d_gene: TRBD2; j_gene: TRBJ2-1; abundance: NA; v_gene: TRBV6-5; CDR3nt: TGTGCCAGCAGTTTCTTAGCGGGAGTACGGGAGCAGTTCTTC; CDR3aa: CASSFLAGVREQFF
len: 17; d_gene: NA; j_gene: TRBJ2-6; abundance: NA; v_gene: TRBV5-1; CDR3nt: TGCGCCAGCAGCTACGACCCAGCAGGACAGCGGGCCAACGTCCTGACTTTC; CDR3aa: CASSYDPAGQRANVLTF
len: 18; d_gene: NA; j_gene: TRBJ2-2; abundance: NA; v_gene: TRBV10-3; CDR3nt: TGTGCCATCAGTGAGTCGGGGGCCCCGGTCGCAAACACCGGGGAGCTGTTTTTT; CDR3aa: CAISESGAPVANTGELFF
len: 14; d_gene: NA; j_gene: TRBJ2-1; abundance: NA; v_gene: TRBV29-1; CDR3nt: TGCAGTTGTAGCGTTCCAGTGGGTTACAATGAGCAGTTCTTC; CDR3aa: CSCSVPVGYNEQFF
len: 14; d_gene: TRBD1; j_gene: TRBJ2-1; abundance: NA; v_gene: TRBV19; CDR3nt: TGTGCCAGTAGTGGACAGGGTTCCTACAATGAGCAGTTCTTC; CDR3aa: CASSGQGSYNEQFF